This T cell receptor (beta chain) was captured by sequencing in a study of blood T cell repertoires in COVID-19. Turning to the study itself: Both acute and convalescent COVID-19 samples were obtained from the United States, Italy and Spain. Nucleic acid was either cDNA or gDNA, and it came from T cells, B-cell-depleted T cells, or PBMCs.

Original data processing: Estimation of nucleated cell counts relied on the amplification of reference gene primers. Libraries were prepared by immunoSEQ multiplex PCR; TCRdb keeps only in-frame clonotypes and omits some of them. V and J calls and clone size are those listed in that table; D and trimming were worked out from the DNA. This table holds 44,000 or so clones, about 88% found once. V lost 2 bases, J lost 4 bases, and 15 bases lay in between. This CDR3 has 15 residues. Germline-derived CDR1 and CDR2 are MNHEY and SVGAGI. The V call is TRBV6-5, the J call TRBJ2-7; D might be TRBD1 (6 bases). The sequence was collected from a middle-aged man with active COVID-19. Sequencing used peripheral blood. The CDR3 DNA reads as TGTGCCAGCAGTTACCGAACGGACAGCGGATACGAGCAGTACTTC. It specifies CASSYRTDSGYEQYF.